This T cell receptor (beta chain) originates from a study of blood T cells in healthy people across ages. Findings and caveats of the study: A roughly linear fall in TCR beta diversity per million T cells was seen with increasing age. Strong correlation linked observed beta diversity and percent naive T cells.

The V and J ends lost 0 bases and 0 bases respectively, with 9 bases between them. The CDR3 sequence is 16 residues long. Donors were healthy Caucasian individuals from Russia aged about 6 to 100. Turning to this clonotype: The antigen remains unidentified.

The second PCR ran roughly 6 to 11 cycles with a sample-barcoded 5' primer and J-beta primers. Carrying 12 random nucleotides, a template-switch adaptor labeled each individual cDNA molecule. TCRdb passed the 5' RACE reads through MiXCR, listing each CDR3 protein once. The sample has some 1.5 million distinct CDR3 sequences, under 30% seen once. The specimen sequenced was blood. The gene calls are TRBV12-3 or TRBV12-4 and TRBJ1-3; no clear D gene. This receptor was obtained from a woman aged 25 to 39 in good health. The CDR3 loop is CASSLARWVSGNTIYF. CDR3 nucleotide sequence: TGTGCCAGCAGTTTAGCGCGGTGGGTCTCTGGAAACACCATATATTTT.